This T cell receptor (beta chain) was recorded in a study of shared clonotypes between healthy human individuals. The overall study: Donors had three CD4 naive, three CD4 memory, two CD8 naive and one CD8 memory plate apiece.

The V gene's germline CDR1 is MNHEY and CDR2 SMNVEV (reference sequence). V gave up 0 bases and J gave up 1 base, with 10 bases separating them. CDR3 length: 17 residues. Turning to this clone: As yet, its antigen is unknown.

The study, taken as a whole, reports: Rarefaction curves obtained for sorted subsets showed sequencing incomplete despite large depth. Shared across a few donors were 4% to 6% of the naive CD4 clonotypes.

TCRdb keeps only in-frame clones here, not all; method: immunoSEQ multiplex PCR. The data contain 1.5 million to 2.5 million clones, less than 95% of them singletons. The naive CD8 subset, CD45RO-negative cells positively selected for CCR7, excluded terminally differentiated effector memory CD45RA+ cells. Sequenced material: naive CD8+ T cells sorted from blood. The TCR sequence derives from a man aged 18 to 30 in good health. The chain is built from TRBV27 and TRBJ1-6; D is unclear. The CDR3 protein is CASSLSAENSYNSPLHF. The CDR3 DNA is TGTGCCAGCAGTTTATCCGCAGAGAATTCCTATAATTCACCCCTCCACTTT.